The 11 T cell receptor beta chains listed next were all sequenced from one sample in a study of T cells in women clearing cervical HPV infection. The data were produced by immunoSEQ multiplex PCR, yet TCRdb's version contains in-frame clones alone and is incomplete. The listing records approximately 23,000 clones. Source material: blood buffy coat. Source of these receptors: a woman between 18 and 75 years old with a cervical HPV16 infection that either progressed to CIN3+ or cleared (not recorded which).

As regards this clone: The observed sequence ends 3 residues before the CDR3 terminus, with the missing tail filled in from the germline J gene. The chain joins TRBV6-2 or TRBV6-3 to TRBJ2-4; D unresolved. The length of the CDR3 is 16 residues. Germline V lookup: CDR1 MNHEY, CDR2 SVGEGT. The CDR3 sequence is CASSFFSYGLNYGQYF. The CDR3 bases that were read are TGTGCCAGCAGTTTTTTTTCTTATGGTCTCAACTATGGT.

As regards this clone: The read terminates 3 residues before the CDR3 end, so the remaining end is supplied by the germline J gene. The chain recombines TRBV2 with TRBJ1-1; possibly TRBD1 for D (6 bases). The CDR3 has 16 residues. Germline CDR1 reads SNHLY; CDR2 reads FYNNEI. The V end lost 8 bases, the J end lost 0 bases, and 19 bases lay between the germline ends. Incomplete CDR3 DNA: TGTGCCAGCGGAAAAGGGGGGGGATTTATGAACACTGAA. Protein product: CASGKGGGFMNTE. The full CDR3 is CASGKGGGFMNTEAFF.

Note on this clone: The CDR3 extends 3 residues past the end of the read, so its final part is completed from the germline J gene. This sequence joins TRBV30 and TRBJ1-1; D ambiguous. Germline V gene data show CDR1 as GTSNPN and CDR2 as SVGIG (reference sequence). The CDR3 is 12 residues long. The V and J ends lost 3 bases and 1 base respectively, with 6 bases between them. The CDR3 loop is CAWRHPNTEAFF. CDR3 DNA (partial): TGTGCCTGGAGACACCCGAACACTGAA.

Comment on this clone: From the germline J gene comes the end of the CDR3, since the read stops 3 residues before it. V usage is TRBV4-1 and J usage is TRBJ2-2; 7 positions agree with TRBD1. V dropped 1 base and J dropped 5; count of bases not matched to a gene: 7. From germline, CDR1 is MGHRA and CDR2 YSYEKL. CDR3 length: 16 amino acids. The CDR3 sequence is CASSQAQGYWTGELFF. The part of the CDR3 DNA that was read is TGCGCCAGCAGCCAAGCACAGGGGTATTGGACCGGGGAG.

As to this clone: The read terminates 3 residues before the CDR3 end, so the remaining end is supplied by the germline J gene. V gene TRBV19 combines with J gene TRBJ2-5, with 9 bases lining up with TRBD2. V lost 4 bases to trimming and J lost 3 bases; unmatched junction nucleotides: 9. The V gene's germline CDR1 is LNHDA and CDR2 SQIVND (reference sequence). The CDR3 is made up of 16 amino acids. The CDR3 DNA, read in part, is TGTGCCAGTAGTAGGGGGGCTAGCGGGATTAAAGAGACC. Translating gives CASSRGASGIKET. The CDR3 as a whole reads CASSRGASGIKETQYF.

As concerns this clone: The CDR3 end falls 3 residues outside the read, so it is completed with the germline J gene. The chain links TRBV7-9 to TRBJ2-4; D call uncertain. From germline, CDR1 is SEHNR and CDR2 FQNEAQ (reference sequence). The CDR3 runs 15 residues. CDR3 amino acids: CASSVSQNANYGQYF. Incomplete CDR3 DNA: TGTGCCAGCAGCGTTTCCCAGAATGCTAACTATGGT.

On this clone itself: The DNA ends 3 residues before the CDR3 does, and the rest of the CDR3 is filled in from the germline J gene. V usage is TRBV5-1 and J usage is TRBJ1-3; a weak D match, TRBD1 (5 bases). Germline V CDR1 and CDR2: SGHRS, YFSETQ. The CDR3 has 15 residues. V was pared by 3 bases and J by 3 bases, with 13 bases between. The covered CDR3 bases are TGCGCCAGCAGCTATAGTGGGGCGGATGGAAACACC. Residues: CASSYSGADGNT. The whole CDR3 region reads CASSYSGADGNTIYF. The full variable domain, completed using reference TRBV5-1 and TRBJ1-3, is KAGVTQTPRYLIKTRGQQVTLSCSPISGHRSVSWYQQTPGQGLQFLFEYFSETQRNKGNFPGRFSGRQFSNSRSEMNVSTLELGDSALYLCASSYSGADGNTIYFGEGSWLTVV.

The CDR3 DNA, read in part, is TGTGCCAGCTCAGACTTGGACACCTATGGC. As protein: CASSDLDTYG. The full CDR3 sequence reads CASSDLDTYGYTF. This chain links TRBV18 with TRBJ1-2; possible D gene TRBD1, 5 bases. The read ends 3 residues before the CDR3 terminus; that terminus is restored from the germline J gene. This CDR3 is built from 13 residues. Germline lookup yields CDR1 KGHSH and CDR2 LQKENI. Trimming removed 5 bases at V and 4 bases at J, with 11 bases between.

As concerns this clone: The read ends 3 residues before the CDR3 terminus; that terminus is restored from the germline J gene. The chain links TRBV19 to TRBJ2-1, with TRBD2 identical over 10 bases. Germline V gives CDR1 LNHDA, CDR2 SQIVND (reference sequence). V was clipped by 4 bases and J by 7 bases; unmatched bases: 1. The CDR3 spans 13 residues. The CDR3 bases that were read are TGTGCCAGTAGTAGAGCGGGAGGGAATGAG. Its protein is CASSRAGGNE. The CDR3 reads in full as CASSRAGGNEQFF.

With regard to this clone: The DNA ends 3 residues before the CDR3 does, and the rest of the CDR3 is filled in from the germline J gene. The V call is TRBV4-2, the J call TRBJ2-2; D perhaps matches TRBD1 (7 bases). This CDR3 is 15 amino acids long. Germline-derived CDR1 and CDR2 are LGHNA and YNFKEQ. The CDR3 here is CASSQDQGGGEKLFF. Incomplete CDR3 DNA: TGTGCCAGCAGCCAAGATCAGGGGGGTGGTGAAAAG.

A word on this clone: Coverage ceases 3 residues before the CDR3 finishes, and the germline J gene fills in the end. The gene calls are TRBV5-1 and TRBJ2-5; possibly TRBD2 for D (6 bases). This CDR3 spans 18 amino acids. Looked up from germline, CDR1 is SGHRS and CDR2 is YFSETQ. The germline V and J ends were trimmed by 3 bases and 5 bases, with 26 bases remaining between them. The CDR3 reads CASSSGLTVSATRETQYF. The sequenced CDR3 bases are TGCGCCAGCAGCTCCGGACTAACGGTTAGCGCCACGAGGGAGACC.